This is a list of T cell receptor beta chains from one sample in a study of cytomegalovirus exposure and HLA in healthy donors. TCRdb keeps only in-frame clones here, not all; method: immunoSEQ multiplex PCR. The data show roughly 160,000 clones, approximately 75% seen once. The sequencing sample was made of PBMCs. Receptor source: a man aged 45-65 years in good health and CMV-seropositive. Both conserved end residues are part of each CDR3. D genes are given only for firm matches. Clone size is stated in some rows and not others, as once, few, many or a class when expanded.

v_gene	abundance	j_gene	d_gene	CDR3nt	CDR3aa
TRBV5-1	-	TRBJ2-3	TRBD2	TGCGCCAGCAGCGGAGGACTAGCGGGGGTAGTTAGCACAGATACGCAGTATTTT	CASSGGLAGVVSTDTQYF
TRBV5-1	-	TRBJ1-1	TRBD1	TGCGCCAGCAGCCAGACAGGGGTTGGAGTAGGTACTGAAGCTTTCTTT	CASSQTGVGVGTEAFF
TRBV18	few	TRBJ2-5	TRBD1	TGTGCCAGCTCACCGGGCGGCAGGGGGCGTGAGACCCAGTACTTC	CASSPGGRGRETQYF
TRBV2	-	TRBJ1-1	-	TGTGCCAGCAGATCACATCCGGGGGGGGCGCAAGGTGAAGCTTTCTTT	CASRSHPGGAQGEAFF
TRBV7-2	-	TRBJ1-3	-	TGTGCCAGCAGCTTTAACAAGGGAGGTGGAAACACCATATATTTT	CASSFNKGGGNTIYF
TRBV5-6	-	TRBJ2-7	-	TGTGCCAGCAGCTTGGTTGGGGCAAACGAGCAGTACTTC	CASSLVGANEQYF
TRBV28	-	TRBJ2-1	TRBD1	TGTGCCAGCAGTTTCAGGACAGGGGGTGCCTACAATGAGCAGTTCTTC	CASSFRTGGAYNEQFF
TRBV7-3	-	TRBJ2-1	TRBD1	TGTGCCAGCAGCTTGGGACAGCCCAGCTCCTACAATGAGCAGTTCTTC	CASSLGQPSSYNEQFF
TRBV4-3	-	TRBJ1-1	TRBD1	TGCGCCAGCAGCTTGACAGGGGTAACTGAAGCTTTCTTT	CASSLTGVTEAFF
TRBV2	-	TRBJ2-2	TRBD2	TGTGCCAGCAGGAAGGAGCGGGGGGGCGGCACCGGGGAGCTGTTTTTT	CASRKERGGGTGELFF
TRBV9	few	TRBJ2-7	-	TGTGCCAGCAGCGTAGGGTGGAGTAGCTCCTACGAGCAGTACTTC	CASSVGWSSSYEQYF
TRBV6-6	-	TRBJ2-5	TRBD2	TGCGCCAGCAGTTGGACTAGCGGGGGGGCAGAGACCCAGTACTTC	CASSWTSGGAETQYF
TRBV4-1	few	TRBJ1-6	-	TGCGCCAGCAGCCAAGGGACAGTCGTGTCACCCCTCCACTTT	CASSQGTVVSPLHF
TRBV5-6	-	TRBJ2-4	TRBD1	TGTGCCAGCAGCCGGCCGGGACAGGGCTTAATAGCCAAAAACATTCAGTACTTC	CASSRPGQGLIAKNIQYF
TRBV27	-	TRBJ2-1	-	TGTGCCAGCAGTTTAGACGGGAGAGGGTCCTACAATGAGCAGTTCTTC	CASSLDGRGSYNEQFF
TRBV19	-	TRBJ1-4	-	TGTGCCAGTAGTATAGGTGGCAGGGGAAGGATGCTGGGTAATGAAAAACTGTTTTTT	CASSIGGRGRMLGNEKLFF
TRBV7-2	few	TRBJ1-2	-	TGTGCCAGCAGCTTAGACCCGGGAAACTTGCGTGGCTACACCTTC	CASSLDPGNLRGYTF
TRBV5-1	-	TRBJ1-3	-	TGCGCCAGCAGCTTTCAGACAGGCATGACCTCTGGAAACACCATATATTTT	CASSFQTGMTSGNTIYF
TRBV6-1	-	TRBJ2-2	TRBD2	TGTGCCAGCAGTGAAGGCCAGCGGGGGAACACCGGGGAGCTGTTTTTT	CASSEGQRGNTGELFF
TRBV19	-	TRBJ2-7	TRBD2	TGTGCCAGTAGGACCCGCTGGGAGGGAAGTTCCTACGAGCAGTACTTC	CASRTRWEGSSYEQYF
TRBV27	-	TRBJ1-4	-	TGTGCCAGCAGTAATCAGGGTGCCACTAATGAAAAACTGTTTTTT	CASSNQGATNEKLFF
TRBV28	few	TRBJ2-7	TRBD2	TGTGCCAGCAGTTTGTCGCTAGCGGCCCTCGGGAGGCAGTACTTC	CASSLSLAALGRQYF
TRBV29-1	-	TRBJ1-3	-	TGCAGCGCGAAAAGGGGGATGTCTGGAAACACCATATATTTT	CSAKRGMSGNTIYF
TRBV5-1	once	TRBJ1-3	-	TGCGCCAGCAGCTTGTCTCCCGGAAACACCATATATTTT	CASSLSPGNTIYF
TRBV27	-	TRBJ1-4	-	TGTGCCAGCAGTAAGTCGGTAGCAAACACAAAACTGTTTTTT	CASSKSVANTKLFF
TRBV7-8	-	TRBJ2-5	-	TGTGCCAGCAGCTTAGAGATCCTCGGGGAGACCCAGTACTTC	CASSLEILGETQYF
TRBV29-1	-	TRBJ1-2	-	TGCAGCGTTGTGACGGAACAGGGCCCGAACTATGGCTACACCTTC	CSVVTEQGPNYGYTF
TRBV5-4	-	TRBJ2-1	TRBD2	TGTGCCAGCAGCTTGGAAGGGCCTAGCGGGGGTAATGAGCAGTTCTTC	CASSLEGPSGGNEQFF
TRBV6-1	-	TRBJ1-2	TRBD1	TGTGCCAGCAGTGCCCAGACAGGGCGCTACACCTTC	CASSAQTGRYTF
TRBV9	-	TRBJ1-2	-	TGTGCCAGCAGCCCGAACGCAGATTCATATGGCTACACCTTC	CASSPNADSYGYTF
TRBV7-8	-	TRBJ2-3	TRBD2	TGTGCCAGCAGCTTAGCAGGGGCTAGCGGGGGGGCTCCAGATACGCAGTATTTT	CASSLAGASGGAPDTQYF
TRBV7-2	-	TRBJ2-7	TRBD1	TGTGCCAGCAGCAATGGACAGGCCTCCTACGAGCAGTACTTC	CASSNGQASYEQYF
TRBV11-3	-	TRBJ1-2	-	TGTGCCAGCAGCTTGGTCGGCGACAGCTATGGCTACACCTTC	CASSLVGDSYGYTF
TRBV4-2	-	TRBJ2-1	TRBD2	TGTGCCAGCAGCCAAGAAACCGGGACTAGTTTGTTCTTC	CASSQETGTSLFF
TRBV25-1	-	TRBJ1-2	-	TGTGCCAGCAGTGATTCGGGAGTGTCAGCTAACTACTATGGCTACACCTTC	CASSDSGVSANYYGYTF
TRBV19	few	TRBJ1-2	TRBD1	TGTGCCAGTAGTGCGCCACAGGGGGCTGGAGGCTACACCTTC	CASSAPQGAGGYTF
TRBV18	-	TRBJ2-1	-	TGTGCCAGCTCACCGACTCCGAGTGAGCAGTTCTTC	CASSPTPSEQFF
TRBV5-1	-	TRBJ2-1	-	TGCGCCAGCAGCCCGGTAATTGCGGGACAGAACAATGAGCAGTTCTTC	CASSPVIAGQNNEQFF
TRBV18	-	TRBJ1-2	-	TGTGCCAGCTCACCAGAAACCGGGGATTCCTATGGCTACACCTTC	CASSPETGDSYGYTF
TRBV5-1	-	TRBJ2-3	-	TGCGCCAGCAGGAGTTATAGCGGAGATACGCAGTATTTT	CASRSYSGDTQYF
TRBV27	-	TRBJ1-3	-	TGTGCCAGCAGTCCCGATCCCAGGGTCCACTCTGGAAACACCATATATTTT	CASSPDPRVHSGNTIYF
TRBV9	-	TRBJ2-2	-	TGTGCCAGCAGCGTAGTCGGGGGCAGGGGGTCGAGTTTTCGCAGCGGGGAGCTGTTTTTT	CASSVVGGRGSSFRSGELFF
TRBV5-1	-	TRBJ2-2	TRBD1	TGCGCCAGCAGCTTGAGTAGGGACAGTCGGAGCACCGGGGAGCTGTTTTTT	CASSLSRDSRSTGELFF
TRBV18	-	TRBJ1-6	TRBD1	TGTGCCAGCTCCCTTGGACAGGGGGCCAGCTCCTATAATTCACCCCTCCACTTT	CASSLGQGASSYNSPLHF
TRBV5-8	once	TRBJ2-1	TRBD1	TGTGCCAGCAGCTATAAGGACAGGGGTACGGATGAGCAGTTCTTC	CASSYKDRGTDEQFF
TRBV18	-	TRBJ1-1	-	TGTGCCAGCTCCCCGCCGACAGGACGGAACACTGAAGCTTTCTTT	CASSPPTGRNTEAFF
TRBV9	-	TRBJ1-2	TRBD1	TGTGCCAGCAGCGACGGACAGGGATGGACTAACTATGGCTACACCTTC	CASSDGQGWTNYGYTF
TRBV2	-	TRBJ2-3	-	TGTGCCAGCAGTCCCTTAGATACGCAGTATTTT	CASSPLDTQYF